A single sample gave rise to the 11 T cell receptor beta chains below, sequenced in a study of T cells in Graves' hyperthyroidism and ophthalmopathy. RNA transcripts gave rise to amplified TCR beta CDR3 regions. A first-round RT-PCR of the TCR CDR3 used the HTBI primer set. TCRdb called the multiplex PCR reads again in MiXCR, with one record for every CDR3 protein. The table has 450,000 to 600,000 distinct CDR3 sequences, approximately 20% seen once. The sequenced material came from blood. Receptors were obtained from a man aged 40-55 years with Graves' ophthalmopathy.

This clonotype came up many times. The V gene is TRBV18, the J gene TRBJ2-7; possible D gene TRBD2, 5 bases. This CDR3 has 15 amino acids. The germline CDR1 and CDR2 sequences are KGHSH and LQKENI. Trimming removed 2 bases at V and 0 bases at J, with 11 bases between. CDR3 amino acids: CASSPGGFFSYEQYF. DNA of the CDR3: TGTGCCAGCTCACCAGGCGGGTTCTTCTCCTACGAGCAGTACTTC. Supplemented by reference TRBV18 and TRBJ2-7, the full variable domain reads NAGVMQNPRHLVRRRGQEARLRCSPMKGHSHVYWYRQLPEEGLKFMVYLQKENIIDESGMPKERFSAEFPKEGPSILRIQQVVRGDSAAYFCASSPGGFFSYEQYFGPGTRLTVT.

This clonotype was counted between two and nine times. The chain couples TRBV19 to TRBJ2-2, with D tentatively TRBD1 (6 bases). The CDR3 is 16 amino acids. Per germline, CDR1 LNHDA and CDR2 SQIVND (reference sequence). V was clipped by 5 bases and J by 1 base, with 14 bases between them. The CDR3 region has the DNA TGTGCCAGTAGTTGGGGGCTCTTGGGGAACACCGGGGAGCTGTTTTTT. Protein product: CASSWGLLGNTGELFF.

The chain carries TRBV4-2 and TRBJ1-6; 8 positions match TRBD1. The CDR3 loop spans 17 amino acids. Germline lookup yields CDR1 LGHNA and CDR2 YNFKEQ. V shed 0 bases, J shed 7 bases, and the junction held 8 bases outside the gene matches. CDR3 region: CASSQDRDRSQNSPLHF. In nucleotides, the CDR3 is TGTGCCAGCAGCCAAGATCGGGACAGGAGTCAAAATTCACCCCTCCACTTT.

In this sample, this clonotype turned up a few times. The chain carries TRBV10-3 and TRBJ1-2; no clear D gene. Trimming shortened V by 3 bases and J by 4 bases, and 9 bases separated the two germline ends. This CDR3 has 13 amino acids. Germline V lookup: CDR1 ENHRY, CDR2 SYGVKD. CDR3 DNA sequence: TGTGCCATCAGTGAAACGGGCAGCTATGGCTACACCTTC. Translated: CAISETGSYGYTF.

As DNA, the CDR3 is TGTGCCAGCAGCTTAGGCCCCAACCTCAGGGTCTCCTACGAGCAGTACTTC. Its translation is CASSLGPNLRVSYEQYF. The genes are TRBV11-2 and TRBJ2-7; possible D gene TRBD1, 5 bases. The germline V gene encodes CDR1 SGHAT and CDR2 FQNNGV. Deletions cut 1 base from V and 0 bases from J, with 16 bases between. CDR3 length: 17 amino acids.

The chain carries TRBV7-2 and TRBJ1-5, with a tentative D call TRBD1 (5 bases). The CDR3 runs 13 residues. Germline V gene lookup returns CDR1 SGHTA and CDR2 FQGNSA. V lost 9 bases, J lost 3 bases, and 12 bases lay in between. The CDR3 is CASSRDFNQPQHF. The CDR3 DNA is TGTGCCAGTAGCCGGGACTTCAATCAGCCCCAGCATTTT.

This clonotype was observed at least ten times. The chain couples TRBV20-1 to TRBJ2-5; D remains ambiguous. The CDR3 extends over 13 amino acids. V was shortened by 5 bases and J by 0 bases, with 10 bases between the two germline ends. The V gene's germline CDR1 is DFQATT and CDR2 SNEGSKA (reference sequence). The CDR3 nucleotides read TGCAGTGCTCTGGGCGAGTACCAAGAGACCCAGTACTTC. It codes for CSALGEYQETQYF.

This clonotype was observed many times. The chain uses TRBV6-1 and TRBJ1-1, with D uncertain. Germline V lookup: CDR1 MNHNS, CDR2 SASEGT. V shed 6 bases and J shed 1 base, with 6 bases lying between them. This CDR3 has 12 amino acids. The CDR3 sequence: CASRHSNTEAFF. The CDR3 coding sequence is TGTGCCAGCAGGCACTCGAACACTGAAGCTTTCTTT.

The chain recombines TRBV6-1 with TRBJ2-5; 9 positions agree with TRBD1. Looked up from germline, CDR1 is MNHNS and CDR2 is SASEGT. CDR3 length equals 13 residues. V dropped 7 bases and J dropped 5; count of bases not matched to a gene: 5. The CDR3 DNA sequence: TGTGCCAGCAAAACAGGGGGCTTGGAGACCCAGTACTTC. Protein product: CASKTGGLETQYF.

This chain joins TRBV3-1 and TRBJ1-1; D ambiguous. V was pared by 3 bases and J by 10 bases, with 18 bases between. The CDR3 totals 14 residues. Germline CDR1 LGHDT, CDR2 YNNKEL (reference sequence). Here the CDR3 reads CASSHSSGTAGAFF. The CDR3 DNA follows: TGTGCCAGCAGCCACTCCTCAGGAACGGCGGGAGCTTTCTTT. Variable domain in full (rest from reference TRBV3-1 and TRBJ1-1): DTAVSQTPKYLVTQMGNDKSIKCEQNLGHDTMYWYKQDSKKFLKIMFSYNNKELIINETVPNRFSPKSPDKAHLNLHINSLELGDSAVYFCASSHSSGTAGAFFGQGTRLTVV.

The sample holds many counts of this clonotype. This rearrangement joins TRBV7-2 to TRBJ2-1, with a tentative D call TRBD2 (5 bases). The CDR3 loop spans 17 amino acids. The germline gives CDR1 SGHTA, CDR2 FQGNSA. Trimming pared 5 bases from V and 6 bases from J, leaving 23 bases between. The CDR3: CASSRGSTRSGFNEQFF. In DNA form, the CDR3 reads TGTGCCAGCAGCCGAGGGTCTACTAGGTCTGGATTCAATGAGCAGTTCTTC.